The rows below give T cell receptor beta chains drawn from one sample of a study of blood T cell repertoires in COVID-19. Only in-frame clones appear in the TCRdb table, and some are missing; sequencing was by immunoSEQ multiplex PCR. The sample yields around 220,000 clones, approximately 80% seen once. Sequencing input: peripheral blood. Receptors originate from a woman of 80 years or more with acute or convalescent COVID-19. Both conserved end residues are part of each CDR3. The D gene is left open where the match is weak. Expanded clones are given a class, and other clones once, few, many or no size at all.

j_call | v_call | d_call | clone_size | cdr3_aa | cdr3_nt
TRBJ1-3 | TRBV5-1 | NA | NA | CASSGGSSGNTIYF | TGCGCCAGCAGCGGCGGTAGCTCTGGAAACACCATATATTTT
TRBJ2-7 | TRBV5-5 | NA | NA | CASSLGQASYEQYF | TGTGCCAGCAGCTTGGGGCAGGCTTCCTACGAGCAGTACTTC
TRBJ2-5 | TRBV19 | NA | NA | CASSIDHSGEGMARTQYF | TGTGCCAGTAGTATAGATCATTCGGGAGAGGGCATGGCTCGGACCCAGTACTTC
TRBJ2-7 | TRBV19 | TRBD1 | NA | CASAPGQGDFSSYEQYF | TGTGCCAGTGCCCCGGGACAGGGGGACTTTTCCTCCTACGAGCAGTACTTC
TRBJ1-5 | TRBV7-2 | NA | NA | CASSYGTEQGNQPQHF | TGTGCCAGCAGCTACGGAACGGAACAGGGCAATCAGCCCCAGCATTTT
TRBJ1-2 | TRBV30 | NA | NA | CASTVVYGYTF | TGTGCCTCTACAGTAGTCTATGGCTACACCTTC
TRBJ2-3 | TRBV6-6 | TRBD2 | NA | CASSRGREGRPDTQYF | TGTGCCAGCAGTAGAGGCCGGGAGGGACGACCGGATACGCAGTATTTT
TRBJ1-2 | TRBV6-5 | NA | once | CASSPTERNYGYTF | TGTGCCAGCAGCCCGACTGAAAGGAACTATGGCTACACCTTC
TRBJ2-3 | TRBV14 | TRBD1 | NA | CASSQVQGKDTQYF | TGTGCCAGCAGCCAAGTACAGGGGAAGGATACGCAGTATTTT
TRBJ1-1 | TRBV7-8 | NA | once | CASSSPPQGRGAEAFF | TGTGCCAGCAGCTCTCCCCCCCAGGGGAGAGGGGCTGAAGCTTTCTTT
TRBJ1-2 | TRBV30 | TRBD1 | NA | CAWVQGAANYGYTF | TGTGCCTGGGTCCAGGGGGCTGCTAACTATGGCTACACCTTC